One T cell receptor beta chain is described in this entry. The data belong to a study of lymphopenia after photon versus proton radiotherapy. Per germline, CDR1 SGHTA and CDR2 FQGTGA. The CDR3 is made up of 14 amino acids. Deletions cut 5 bases from V and 1 base from J, with 8 bases between. Here immunoSEQ multiplex PCR was the method, and the copy in TCRdb shows in-frame clones only, minus some. In the table there are around 6,800 clones, more than 65% of which are singletons. This TCR was sampled from a man aged 25-45 years with gastric cancer. Sequenced here: peripheral blood, sampled from a patient treated with photon-based radiotherapy. This chain uses TRBV7-3 with TRBJ2-2; D possibly corresponds to TRBD2 (6 bases). CDR3 loop: CASSGGVNTGELFF. The DNA for the CDR3 is TGTGCCAGCAGCGGAGGGGTGAACACCGGGGAGCTGTTTTTT.